The rows below give T cell receptor beta chains drawn from one sample of a study of CD8+ T cells in alopecia areata. Sequencing was performed with immunoSEQ multiplex PCR; in TCRdb, only in-frame clones are kept and a portion is missing. The sample yields approximately 180,000 clones, around 60% seen once. Sequencing used CD4+ T cells sorted from blood, obtained at week 49, from a patient treated with tofacitinib. Receptors were obtained from a human donor with alopecia areata. Both conserved end residues are part of each CDR3. D genes are given only for firm matches. Clone sizes are given selectively: once, few, many, or a class where the clone is expanded.

d_gene | j_gene | abundance | v_gene | CDR3aa | CDR3nt
- | TRBJ2-3 | - | TRBV30 | CAWSVRTRTDTQYF | TGTGCCTGGAGTGTCCGGACTCGCACAGATACGCAGTATTTT
- | TRBJ2-7 | - | TRBV7-6 | CASSSGTREQYF | TGTGCCAGCAGCAGTGGAACGCGCGAGCAGTACTTC
- | TRBJ1-2 | - | TRBV29-1 | CSVETANYGYTF | TGCAGCGTTGAGACGGCTAACTATGGCTACACCTTC
- | TRBJ2-3 | - | TRBV29-1 | CSVDGPSTDTQYF | TGCAGCGTGGACGGTCCTAGCACAGATACGCAGTATTTT
- | TRBJ1-1 | - | TRBV15 | CATSRGAIGQNTEAFF | TGTGCCACCAGCAGAGGAGCGATAGGACAGAACACTGAAGCTTTCTTT
TRBD1 | TRBJ1-5 | few | TRBV18 | CASSPRTGTNQPQHF | TGTGCCAGCTCACCAAGGACAGGAACAAATCAGCCCCAGCATTTT
TRBD1 | TRBJ1-2 | few | TRBV25-1 | CASSAGQGASGGYTF | TGTGCCAGCAGTGCGGGACAGGGGGCCTCGGGTGGCTACACCTTC
TRBD2 | TRBJ2-1 | - | TRBV29-1 | CSVGLRLAGPNEQFF | TGCAGCGTTGGCTTGAGACTAGCGGGGCCCAATGAGCAGTTCTTC
- | TRBJ2-3 | - | TRBV5-1 | CASSLVGSSTDTQYF | TGCGCCAGCAGCTTGGTTGGGAGTAGCACAGATACGCAGTATTTT
- | TRBJ2-5 | - | TRBV29-1 | CSVEGGRSQETQYF | TGCAGCGTTGAAGGTGGTCGCAGCCAAGAGACCCAGTACTTC
- | TRBJ2-3 | few | TRBV29-1 | CSDGQSSTDTQYF | TGCAGCGATGGACAGTCTAGCACAGATACGCAGTATTTT
- | TRBJ2-5 | - | TRBV5-1 | CASSLGTVQETQYF | TGCGCCAGCAGCTTGGGGACAGTCCAAGAGACCCAGTACTTC
TRBD1 | TRBJ2-7 | - | TRBV29-1 | CSAMGQTKDNEQYF | TGCAGCGCCATGGGACAGACAAAGGATAACGAGCAGTACTTC
TRBD2 | TRBJ2-3 | - | TRBV2 | CASSKAGGVDTQYF | TGTGCCAGCAGTAAGGCGGGGGGAGTAGATACGCAGTATTTT
- | TRBJ2-2 | - | TRBV4-3 | CASSHIKATTGELFF | TGCGCCAGCAGCCATATCAAGGCAACCACCGGGGAGCTGTTTTTT
- | TRBJ1-5 | - | TRBV9 | CASSVAGDDQPQHF | TGTGCCAGCAGCGTAGCAGGCGATGATCAGCCCCAGCATTTT
- | TRBJ1-1 | - | TRBV29-1 | CSVGGKNTEAFF | TGCAGCGTTGGGGGGAAGAACACTGAAGCTTTCTTT
- | TRBJ1-2 | - | TRBV5-1 | CASSLDRDYGYTF | TGCGCCAGCAGCTTGGATAGGGACTATGGCTACACCTTC
- | TRBJ1-5 | - | TRBV29-1 | CSVGGGDQPQHF | TGCAGCGTGGGGGGTGGAGATCAGCCCCAGCATTTT
- | TRBJ2-2 | - | TRBV9 | CASSPARSWNTGELFF | TGTGCCAGCAGCCCCGCCCGGAGTTGGAACACCGGGGAGCTGTTTTTT
TRBD2 | TRBJ2-3 | once | TRBV9 | CASGLAGGQDTQYF | TGTGCCAGCGGACTAGCGGGGGGGCAAGATACGCAGTATTTT
- | TRBJ1-5 | - | TRBV4-1 | CASSQVGYNQPQHF | TGCGCCAGCAGCCAAGTGGGCTACAATCAGCCCCAGCATTTT
- | TRBJ1-1 | - | TRBV10-3 | CAIREENTEAFF | TGTGCCATCAGGGAGGAGAACACTGAAGCTTTCTTT
TRBD2 | TRBJ2-1 | - | TRBV29-1 | CSPSSGSGEREGQFF | TGCAGCCCAAGCAGCGGTAGCGGGGAACGGGAGGGGCAGTTCTTC
TRBD1 | TRBJ2-3 | medium-sized | TRBV18 | CASSPGQGDTQYF | TGTGCCAGCTCACCCGGACAGGGAGATACGCAGTATTTT
- | TRBJ2-4 | few | TRBV2 | CASSESAGGNIQYF | TGTGCCAGCAGTGAGTCGGCAGGGGGGAACATTCAGTACTTC
- | TRBJ2-5 | - | TRBV5-1 | CASSYKETQYF | TGCGCCAGCAGTTACAAAGAGACCCAGTACTTC
- | TRBJ1-2 | - | TRBV30 | CAWSPPGGLNYGYTF | TGTGCCTGGAGTCCTCCGGGGGGCCTTAACTATGGCTACACCTTC
- | TRBJ1-1 | few | TRBV18 | CASSPDRLNTEAFF | TGTGCCAGCTCACCGGACAGATTGAACACTGAAGCTTTCTTT
- | TRBJ1-4 | - | TRBV15 | CATREGTLEKLFF | TGTGCCACCCGTGAGGGGACCCTCGAAAAACTGTTTTTT
- | TRBJ2-3 | - | TRBV20-1 | CSAREGDTQYF | TGCAGTGCTAGAGAGGGAGATACGCAGTATTTT
- | TRBJ2-2 | - | TRBV30 | CAWRQNQPGELFF | TGTGCCTGGAGACAAAATCAGCCCGGGGAGCTGTTTTTT
- | TRBJ1-5 | - | TRBV29-1 | CSVVQGNQPQHF | TGCAGCGTAGTCCAGGGGAATCAGCCCCAGCATTTT
- | TRBJ1-1 | few | TRBV7-2 | CASSPGGGVTEAFF | TGTGCCAGCAGCCCCGGTGGGGGGGTGACTGAAGCTTTCTTT
TRBD1 | TRBJ2-3 | - | TRBV30 | CALDRGHDTQYF | TGTGCCTTGGACAGGGGACACGATACGCAGTATTTT
TRBD2 | TRBJ2-5 | few | TRBV28 | CASSLVSGGQETQYF | TGTGCCAGCAGTTTAGTAAGCGGGGGGCAAGAGACCCAGTACTTC
TRBD1 | TRBJ1-1 | - | TRBV5-1 | CASSLPGQGTEAFF | TGCGCCAGCAGCCTGCCGGGACAGGGGACTGAAGCTTTCTTT
- | TRBJ2-7 | - | TRBV4-3 | CASSQGGATSYEQYF | TGCGCCAGCAGCCAAGGCGGGGCGACGTCCTACGAGCAGTACTTC
- | TRBJ1-2 | few | TRBV19 | CASRPGRGSYGYTF | TGTGCCAGTAGGCCGGGCCGGGGCTCCTATGGCTACACCTTC
- | TRBJ1-2 | - | TRBV6-5 | CASRSDSAFYGYTF | TGTGCCAGCAGGAGCGATAGTGCATTCTATGGCTACACCTTC
- | TRBJ1-1 | - | TRBV14 | CASSQNTEAFF | TGTGCCAGCAGCCAAAACACTGAAGCTTTCTTT
- | TRBJ2-5 | - | TRBV7-9 | CASSLGAGETQYF | TGTGCCAGCAGCTTAGGAGCTGGGGAGACCCAGTACTTC
- | TRBJ2-4 | few | TRBV5-6 | CASSLSGQQNIQYF | TGTGCCAGCAGCTTGTCCGGACAGCAAAACATTCAGTACTTC
TRBD1 | TRBJ1-1 | - | TRBV6-6 | CASSKDRALEAFF | TGTGCCAGCAGCAAGGACAGGGCCCTTGAAGCTTTCTTT
- | TRBJ2-5 | - | TRBV11-2 | CASSLGSGRETQYF | TGTGCCAGCAGCTTAGGTTCCGGCAGGGAGACCCAGTACTTC
- | TRBJ2-7 | - | TRBV7-2 | CASSLNRDSYEQYF | TGTGCCAGCAGCCTCAACAGGGATTCCTACGAGCAGTACTTC
- | TRBJ1-4 | - | TRBV4-1 | CASSQQGGLFF | TGCGCCAGCAGCCAGCAGGGCGGACTGTTTTTT
- | TRBJ1-2 | once | TRBV4-2 | CASSQGDKRDGYTF | TGTGCCAGCAGCCAAGGGGACAAGAGAGATGGCTACACCTTC
- | TRBJ1-2 | - | TRBV5-1 | CASSLEGRGTYGYTF | TGCGCCAGCAGCTTGGAGGGCAGGGGCACCTATGGCTACACCTTC
- | TRBJ1-2 | many | TRBV28 | CASSPNRFSNYGYTF | TGTGCCAGCAGTCCAAACAGGTTTTCTAACTATGGCTACACCTTC
- | TRBJ1-4 | - | TRBV9 | CASSVGTATNEKLFF | TGTGCCAGCAGCGTCGGGACTGCAACTAATGAAAAACTGTTTTTT
- | TRBJ2-6 | few | TRBV29-1 | CSVETSGANVLTF | TGCAGCGTTGAAACGTCCGGGGCCAACGTCCTGACTTTC
TRBD2 | TRBJ2-1 | - | TRBV29-1 | CSVDASGVYNEQFF | TGCAGCGTTGATGCTAGCGGGGTCTACAATGAGCAGTTCTTC
TRBD2 | TRBJ2-3 | few | TRBV6-5 | CASRDSGVSTDTQYF | TGTGCCAGCAGGGATAGCGGGGTGAGCACAGATACGCAGTATTTT
- | TRBJ1-2 | - | TRBV25-1 | CASSQRYNYGYTF | TGTGCCAGCAGTCAGCGTTATAACTATGGCTACACCTTC